Following are 13 T cell receptor beta chains from one sample sequenced in a study of cytomegalovirus exposure and HLA in healthy donors. The PCR employed 60 Vbeta primers together with 13 Jbeta primers. The method was immunoSEQ multiplex PCR; TCRdb's version includes in-frame clones alone and lacks a portion of them. The data contain 150,000 to 250,000 clones, around 80% of them singletons. The sequenced material came from PBMCs. Receptors were obtained from a woman aged 30 to 39 in good health and CMV-seropositive.

This clone was counted only a few times. The rearrangement joins TRBV10-1 to TRBJ2-2; 9 bases fit TRBD2. The germline V gene encodes CDR1 WNHNN and CDR2 SYGVQD (reference sequence). The CDR3 spans 14 residues. J gave up 5 bases and V 3 bases, and 1 base lay outside the gene matches. CDR3 bases: TGCGCCAGCAGTGAAGCGGGGGGAACCGGGGAGCTGTTTTTT. Its translation is CASSEAGGTGELFF.

The J gene is TRBJ1-2, the V gene TRBV6-5; possibly TRBD1 for D (6 bases). Germline lookup yields CDR1 MNHEY and CDR2 SVGAGI. Trimming cost V 5 bases and J 3 bases, with 10 bases left between them. The CDR3 has 13 residues. The CDR3 bases are TGTGCCAGCAGTAGGACAGCTGACTATGGCTACACCTTC. Its translation: CASSRTADYGYTF.

The V call is TRBV6-1, the J call TRBJ1-2; the match to TRBD1 covers 8 bases. Germline lookup yields CDR1 MNHNS and CDR2 SASEGT. This CDR3 has 14 residues. Trimming cost V 3 bases and J 7 bases; bases outside gene matches: 7. The CDR3 DNA follows: TGTGCCAGCAGTGACGTCGCAGGGGGCCTTGGCTACACCTTC. Translation gives CASSDVAGGLGYTF.

CDR3 sequence reads: CASSLMTGSAYNEQFF. Written as DNA, the CDR3 is TGTGCCAGTAGTTTAATGACAGGGTCGGCCTACAATGAGCAGTTCTTC. This chain joins TRBV19 and TRBJ2-1, with 7 bases lining up with TRBD1. With V trimmed by 5 bases and J by 2 bases, 9 bases remained unmatched. CDR3 length: 16 residues. CDR1 and CDR2 from the germline V gene are LNHDA and SQIVND (reference sequence).

V and J are TRBV6-1 and TRBJ2-7, with 7 bases identical to TRBD1. CDR3 length equals 16 residues. With V trimmed by 0 bases and J by 0 bases, 5 bases remained unmatched. Per the germline V gene, CDR1 is MNHNS and CDR2 is SASEGT. CDR3 loop: CASSEAFTGVSYEQYF. The DNA for the CDR3 is TGTGCCAGCAGTGAAGCCTTCACAGGGGTCTCCTACGAGCAGTACTTC.

The chain links TRBV18 to TRBJ1-4, with D perhaps matching TRBD1 (5 bases). V lost 4 bases and J lost 3, with 9 bases in between. Germline loops: CDR1 KGHSH, CDR2 LQKENI. The CDR3 runs 14 residues. The CDR3 region is CASSRTQSNEKLFF. The CDR3, as DNA: TGTGCCAGCTCACGGACACAGTCTAATGAAAAACTGTTTTTT.

This clone was counted only a few times. The chain uses TRBV9 and TRBJ2-7, with TRBD2 matching over 11 bases. J was trimmed by 2 bases and V by 1 base; bases with no gene match: 2. Per the germline V gene, CDR1 is SGDLS and CDR2 is YYNGEE. The CDR3 contains 15 residues. CDR3 coding DNA: TGTGCCAGCAGCGTAACTAGCGGGAGTACCTACGAGCAGTACTTC. Its translation: CASSVTSGSTYEQYF.

A single count supports this clone. The V call is TRBV19, the J call TRBJ1-5; D call uncertain. The CDR3 runs 17 residues. Trimming cost V 4 bases and J 0 bases, with 16 bases left between them. The germline gives CDR1 LNHDA, CDR2 SQIVND (reference sequence). CDR3 coding DNA: TGTGCCAGTAGTACAGGCCCATCGGATTATAGCAATCAGCCCCAGCATTTT. It encodes CASSTGPSDYSNQPQHF. Looking up the rest from reference TRBV19 and TRBJ1-5 gives the full variable domain: DGGITQSPKYLFRKEGQNVTLSCEQNLNHDAMYWYRQDPGQGLRLIYYSQIVNDFQKGDIAEGYSVSREKKESFPLTVTSAQKNPTAFYLCASSTGPSDYSNQPQHFGDGTRLSIL.

This rearrangement joins TRBV19 to TRBJ1-1; 8 positions match TRBD1. J was trimmed by 1 base and V by 2 bases; bases with no gene match: 6. The germline CDR1 and CDR2 sequences are LNHDA and SQIVND (reference sequence). The CDR3 contains 16 residues. The DNA of the CDR3 is TGTGCCAGTAGTATACAGGGGGCGCGGGGGAACACTGAAGCTTTCTTT. This sequence encodes CASSIQGARGNTEAFF.

The chain uses TRBV11-3 and TRBJ2-3, with a possible D match to TRBD1 (5 bases). The CDR3 extends over 16 amino acids. Trimming pared 5 bases from V and 3 bases from J, leaving 18 bases between. Germline CDR1 SGHNT, CDR2 YENEEA. CDR3 loop: CASSPPLQELTDTQYF. The CDR3 nucleotides read TGTGCCAGCAGCCCCCCCCTACAGGAACTGACAGATACGCAGTATTTT.

DNA for the CDR3: TGTGCCAGCAGTGTTGGAGGATCCGGGGAGCTGTTTTTT. Its translation is CASSVGGSGELFF. The chain couples TRBV6-1 to TRBJ2-2, with a possible D match to TRBD2 (5 bases). V lost 4 bases to trimming and J lost 6 bases, with 9 bases between them. Germline lookup yields CDR1 MNHNS and CDR2 SASEGT. The CDR3 extends over 13 amino acids.

The chain combines TRBV10-3 with TRBJ2-1, with 10 bases lining up with TRBD2. Germline V gene sequence: CDR1 ENHRY, CDR2 SYGVKD. The CDR3 has 15 amino acids. V lost 2 bases and J lost 6; bases outside the gene matches: 4. CDR3 DNA sequence: TGTGCCATCAGTGAGGGTCCTAGCGGGAGCAATGAGCAGTTCTTC. Translating gives CAISEGPSGSNEQFF.

The chain combines TRBV6-1 with TRBJ2-3; TRBD1 aligns across 7 bases. Trimming cost V 7 bases and J 6 bases; bases outside gene matches: 10. This CDR3 region has 14 residues. In germline, CDR1 is MNHNS, CDR2 SASEGT. Here the CDR3 reads CASIPLGGVDTQYF. CDR3 sequence (DNA): TGTGCCAGCATCCCGCTAGGGGGCGTGGATACGCAGTATTTT.